Listed below are T cell receptor beta chains from one sample, sequenced in a study of shared clonotypes between healthy human individuals. Using immunoSEQ multiplex PCR, the repertoire was profiled, and TCRdb retains in-frame clones only, with some absent. Of millions of clones listed, over 85% are singletons. Sample: naive CD8+ T cells sorted from blood. Source of these receptors: a man between 18 and 29 years old in good health. Both conserved end residues are part of each CDR3. The order of the fields is CDR3 DNA, CDR3 protein, D gene, V gene, CDR3 length, clone size, J gene. The D gene is left open where the match is weak. The size of a clone is reported for some rows only, either as once, few or many, or as a class for expanded clones.

TGCGCCAGCAGCTTGTGGTTTGGTCTGAGCTCCTACGAGCAGTACTTC | CASSLWFGLSSYEQYF | . | TRBV5-1 | 16 | . | TRBJ2-7
TGTGCCAGCAGAACAGGGCCCTCCGGGGAGCTGTTTTTT | CASRTGPSGELFF | . | TRBV6-5 | 13 | . | TRBJ2-2
TGTGCCAGCAGCCCCGGACTGAATGAGCAGTTCTTC | CASSPGLNEQFF | . | TRBV5-6 | 12 | once | TRBJ2-1
TGTGCCTTCGAACTCGGGGGTTCCTACGAGCAGTACTTC | CAFELGGSYEQYF | . | TRBV30 | 13 | . | TRBJ2-7
TGCAGCGTTGGGGGGACAGGGTCCAACTACGAGCAGTACTTC | CSVGGTGSNYEQYF | TRBD1 | TRBV29-1 | 14 | . | TRBJ2-7
TGTGCCAGCAGCTCGGGGACAGGGGGGACTGAAGCTTTCTTT | CASSSGTGGTEAFF | TRBD1 | TRBV9 | 14 | . | TRBJ1-1
TGTGCCAGCAGCTTCCTGGACAGGGGAACCTACGAGCAGTACTTC | CASSFLDRGTYEQYF | TRBD1 | TRBV5-4 | 15 | . | TRBJ2-7
TGCGCCAGCAGCCAAGATTGGGGCGGTGAGCAGTTCTTC | CASSQDWGGEQFF | . | TRBV4-3 | 13 | . | TRBJ2-1
TGTGCCAGCAGTAAGGACAGGGGGCTCGGAAACACCATATATTTT | CASSKDRGLGNTIYF | TRBD1 | TRBV6-1 | 15 | . | TRBJ1-3
TGTGCCAGCATTAAGTGGACAAGGGAAGGCACCGGGGAGCTGTTTTTT | CASIKWTREGTGELFF | . | TRBV2 | 16 | . | TRBJ2-2